This T cell receptor beta chain is drawn from a study of shared T cell receptors in the human thymus. Method: immunoSEQ multiplex PCR; TCRdb's copy keeps in-frame clones and lacks some. The sample carries hundreds of thousands of clones, approximately 88% recorded once. A further study also used this sample, focusing on human thymus T cells. That investigation notes: The donors were infants in Finland with congenital heart defects, otherwise immunologically healthy. From resections taken during corrective heart surgery, the thymus tissue was obtained. The authors found apparently biased V and J gene usage in thymic and blood repertoires. Related studies found that unrelated individuals share highly overlapping thymic repertoires.

Source material: thymocytes. This TCR was sampled from a boy younger than two with a congenital heart defect.

CDR3 DNA: TGTGCCACCAGCAGAGATGGGCAGCCACTAGCCAAAAACATTCAGTACTTC. As protein: CATSRDGQPLAKNIQYF. The chain joins TRBV15 to TRBJ2-4; D call uncertain. Deletions cut 0 bases from V and 0 bases from J, with 12 bases between. This CDR3 comprises 17 residues. Germline V gives CDR1 LNHNV, CDR2 YYDKDF (reference sequence).